A selection of T cell receptor beta chains follows, all from one sample in a study of blood T cell repertoires in COVID-19. The protocol was immunoSEQ multiplex PCR, while the TCRdb copy is restricted to in-frame clones and leaves out a portion. The profile shows around 370,000 clones, around nine tenths of them singletons. Sequencing was performed on peripheral blood. Receptors originate from a woman aged 18 to 35 who had recovered from COVID-19. Both conserved end residues are part of each CDR3. The D gene is left open where the match is weak. Clone size is given for some rows only: seen once, a few or many times, or a class if the clone is expanded.

V: TRBV7-9
J: TRBJ2-1
size: NA
length: 17
D: TRBD2
CDR3: CASSLALAGDFGNEQFF
DNA: TGTGCCAGCAGCTTAGCTCTAGCGGGAGATTTTGGCAATGAGCAGTTCTTC

V: TRBV4-3
J: TRBJ1-4
size: NA
length: 12
D: TRBD1
CDR3: CASSQQGGKLFF
DNA: TGCGCCAGCAGCCAGCAGGGGGGAAAACTGTTTTTT

V: TRBV30
J: TRBJ1-6
size: NA
length: 15
D: NA
CDR3: CAWSVPSWGDSPLHF
DNA: TGTGCCTGGAGTGTTCCTAGTTGGGGGGATTCACCCCTCCACTTT

V: TRBV19
J: TRBJ1-5
size: once
length: 15
D: NA
CDR3: CASSIIPGGNQPQHF
DNA: TGTGCCAGTAGTATAATCCCGGGAGGGAATCAGCCCCAGCATTTT

V: TRBV19
J: TRBJ1-1
size: NA
length: 14
D: NA
CDR3: CASSIASRNTEAFF
DNA: TGTGCCAGTAGTATTGCGTCTCGGAACACTGAAGCTTTCTTT

V: TRBV6-1
J: TRBJ2-1
size: NA
length: 18
D: TRBD2
CDR3: CASSDVALLAVKNNEQFF
DNA: TGTGCCAGCAGTGATGTGGCACTTCTAGCGGTAAAAAACAATGAGCAGTTCTTC

V: TRBV7-9
J: TRBJ2-3
size: NA
length: 16
D: NA
CDR3: CASSLGVATSTDTQYF
DNA: TGTGCCAGCAGCTTAGGGGTGGCGACTAGCACAGATACGCAGTATTTT

V: TRBV12-3/TRBV12-4
J: TRBJ1-2
size: NA
length: 13
D: NA
CDR3: CASSFSRGNGYTF
DNA: TGTGCCAGCAGTTTCTCTAGGGGCAATGGCTACACCTTC

V: TRBV10-3
J: TRBJ2-1
size: NA
length: 18
D: TRBD2
CDR3: CAISDPDLAGANRNEQFF
DNA: TGTGCCATCAGTGACCCGGACTTAGCGGGTGCTAACCGGAATGAGCAGTTCTTC

V: TRBV24-1
J: TRBJ1-1
size: NA
length: 14
D: NA
CDR3: CATKAEGGNTEAFF
DNA: TGTGCCACCAAGGCAGAAGGGGGGAACACTGAAGCTTTCTTT

V: TRBV6-2/TRBV6-3
J: TRBJ2-1
size: NA
length: 15
D: TRBD2
CDR3: CASSLTSGRANEQFF
DNA: TGTGCCAGCAGTTTGACTAGCGGGAGAGCTAATGAGCAGTTCTTC

V: TRBV10-1
J: TRBJ1-6
size: NA
length: 13
D: NA
CDR3: CASNSGLDSPLHF
DNA: TGCGCCAGCAATTCGGGGTTGGATTCACCCCTCCACTTT

V: TRBV4-1
J: TRBJ1-5
size: NA
length: 13
D: TRBD1
CDR3: CASSPGGGQPQHF
DNA: TGCGCCAGCAGCCCAGGGGGAGGTCAGCCCCAGCATTTT

V: TRBV4-1
J: TRBJ1-2
size: NA
length: 16
D: NA
CDR3: CASSQVRTGFNYGYTF
DNA: TGCGCCAGCAGCCAAGTGAGAACAGGGTTCAACTATGGCTACACCTTC

V: TRBV7-9
J: TRBJ1-4
size: NA
length: 13
D: NA
CDR3: CASNRQPTEKLFF
DNA: TGTGCCAGCAACCGACAGCCCACTGAAAAACTGTTTTTT

V: TRBV20-1
J: TRBJ1-2
size: NA
length: 15
D: TRBD1
CDR3: CSASRLDRAYYGYTF
DNA: TGCAGTGCTAGTCGGCTCGACAGGGCATACTATGGCTACACCTTC

V: TRBV4-3
J: TRBJ1-6
size: NA
length: 14
D: TRBD1
CDR3: CASSGTGGYSPLHF
DNA: TGCGCCAGCAGCGGGACAGGGGGCTATTCACCCCTCCACTTT

V: TRBV28
J: TRBJ1-1
size: NA
length: 14
D: TRBD1
CDR3: CASRGPGQLLEAFF
DNA: TGTGCCAGCAGGGGGCCGGGACAGCTGCTTGAAGCTTTCTTT

V: TRBV6-1
J: TRBJ1-2
size: NA
length: 12
D: NA
CDR3: CASSETILGYTF
DNA: TGTGCCAGCAGTGAAACTATACTTGGCTACACCTTC

V: TRBV5-5
J: TRBJ2-2
size: once
length: 19
D: TRBD2
CDR3: CASSLALAGGPQGTGELFF
DNA: TGTGCCAGCAGCTTGGCCCTAGCGGGAGGGCCGCAGGGCACCGGGGAGCTGTTTTTT

V: TRBV29-1
J: TRBJ2-1
size: NA
length: 14
D: TRBD1
CDR3: CSVQGAKRANEQFF
DNA: TGCAGCGTTCAGGGGGCAAAAAGAGCCAATGAGCAGTTCTTC

V: TRBV5-1
J: TRBJ2-2
size: NA
length: 13
D: NA
CDR3: CASSFGQSMELFF
DNA: TGCGCCAGCAGCTTCGGACAGAGCATGGAGCTGTTTTTT

V: TRBV27
J: TRBJ2-5
size: once
length: 11
D: TRBD2
CDR3: CATKRGETQYF
DNA: TGTGCCACAAAGCGGGGAGAGACCCAGTACTTC

V: TRBV3-1/TRBV3-2
J: TRBJ1-4
size: NA
length: 15
D: TRBD1
CDR3: CASSLQGGTNEKLFF
DNA: TGTGCCAGCAGCCTACAGGGGGGAACTAATGAAAAACTGTTTTTT

V: TRBV6-5
J: TRBJ2-1
size: NA
length: 15
D: NA
CDR3: CASRGGGQVYNEQFF
DNA: TGTGCCAGCAGGGGAGGGGGACAGGTTTACAATGAGCAGTTCTTC

V: TRBV10-3
J: TRBJ2-3
size: NA
length: 14
D: TRBD2
CDR3: CAIAPSGSTDTQYF
DNA: TGTGCCATCGCGCCTAGCGGGTCCACAGATACGCAGTATTTT

V: TRBV18
J: TRBJ1-2
size: NA
length: 13
D: NA
CDR3: CASSPQGYHGYTF
DNA: TGTGCCAGCTCACCCCAGGGGTATCATGGCTACACCTTC

V: TRBV4-1
J: TRBJ2-5
size: NA
length: 15
D: NA
CDR3: CASSRYRGGEETQYF
DNA: TGCGCCAGCAGCCGATACAGGGGAGGCGAGGAGACCCAGTACTTC

V: TRBV15
J: TRBJ1-5
size: NA
length: 15
D: NA
CDR3: CATSRGDISNQPQHF
DNA: TGTGCCACCAGCAGAGGGGACATTAGCAATCAGCCCCAGCATTTT

V: TRBV11-2
J: TRBJ2-2
size: NA
length: 19
D: TRBD2
CDR3: CASSLDGGEFGANTGELFF
DNA: TGTGCCAGCAGCTTAGATGGGGGGGAGTTTGGTGCGAACACCGGGGAGCTGTTTTTT

V: TRBV6-1
J: TRBJ2-1
size: once
length: 18
D: NA
CDR3: CASSEVLGPTGSDNEQFF
DNA: TGTGCCAGCAGTGAAGTATTAGGGCCGACGGGATCGGACAATGAGCAGTTCTTC

V: TRBV7-9
J: TRBJ1-2
size: NA
length: 13
D: TRBD1
CDR3: CASSLGTGYGYTF
DNA: TGTGCCAGCAGCTTAGGGACAGGATATGGCTACACCTTC

V: TRBV30
J: TRBJ1-3
size: NA
length: 14
D: NA
CDR3: CAWNYRSSGNTIYF
DNA: TGTGCCTGGAATTACAGGAGCTCTGGAAACACCATATATTTT

V: TRBV11-2
J: TRBJ1-6
size: NA
length: 16
D: NA
CDR3: CASSLDQLIYNSPLHF
DNA: TGTGCCAGCAGTTTAGATCAGTTGATTTATAATTCACCCCTCCACTTT

V: TRBV7-9
J: TRBJ1-1
size: NA
length: 16
D: NA
CDR3: CASSISNPTGSTEAFF
DNA: TGTGCCAGCAGCATAAGTAACCCCACAGGAAGCACTGAAGCTTTCTTT

V: TRBV5-1
J: TRBJ1-1
size: NA
length: 14
D: NA
CDR3: CASRGQGAGTEAFF
DNA: TGCGCCAGCCGAGGGCAGGGTGCGGGGACTGAAGCTTTCTTT

V: TRBV20-1
J: TRBJ1-4
size: NA
length: 15
D: NA
CDR3: CSASLVGRVNEKLFF
DNA: TGCAGTGCTAGTCTGGTGGGCAGGGTTAATGAAAAACTGTTTTTT

V: TRBV24-1
J: TRBJ2-3
size: NA
length: 16
D: TRBD2
CDR3: CATSEGGTTLTDTQYF
DNA: TGTGCCACCAGTGAGGGTGGGACTACCCTCACAGATACGCAGTATTTT

V: TRBV6-5
J: TRBJ2-1
size: NA
length: 15
D: TRBD1
CDR3: CASFDRDRVYNEQFF
DNA: TGTGCCAGCTTCGACCGGGACAGGGTCTACAATGAGCAGTTCTTC

V: TRBV3-1/TRBV3-2
J: TRBJ1-5
size: NA
length: 16
D: NA
CDR3: CASSHRCRDSNQPQHF
DNA: TGTGCCAGCAGCCACCGGTGCAGGGATAGCAATCAGCCCCAGCATTTT

V: TRBV7-8
J: TRBJ2-3
size: NA
length: 17
D: NA
CDR3: CASSSRFGLRGTDTQYF
DNA: TGTGCCAGCAGCTCGAGATTTGGGCTGCGGGGCACAGATACGCAGTATTTT

V: TRBV25-1
J: TRBJ2-1
size: NA
length: 17
D: TRBD1
CDR3: CASSGGTGGRSYNEQFF
DNA: TGTGCCAGCAGTGGTGGGACAGGGGGCCGGTCCTACAATGAGCAGTTCTTC

V: TRBV29-1
J: TRBJ2-2
size: NA
length: 14
D: NA
CDR3: CSAGRGQSTGELFF
DNA: TGCAGCGCCGGGAGGGGGCAGAGCACCGGGGAGCTGTTTTTT

V: TRBV5-1
J: TRBJ1-5
size: NA
length: 17
D: TRBD1
CDR3: CASSLPDRGRRNQPQHF
DNA: TGCGCCAGCAGCTTGCCGGACAGGGGGCGACGCAATCAGCCCCAGCATTTT

V: TRBV9
J: TRBJ2-2
size: NA
length: 13
D: NA
CDR3: CASTPSGTGELFF
DNA: TGTGCCAGCACTCCTTCGGGGACCGGGGAGCTGTTTTTT

V: TRBV15
J: TRBJ1-2
size: once
length: 18
D: NA
CDR3: CATSRPPAGPSLNYGYTF
DNA: TGTGCCACCAGCAGACCTCCGGCAGGGCCCTCCCTTAACTATGGCTACACCTTC

V: TRBV5-1
J: TRBJ1-4
size: few
length: 15
D: NA
CDR3: CASSLIGEGGEKLFF
DNA: TGCGCCAGCAGCTTGATCGGGGAAGGAGGGGAAAAACTGTTTTTT

V: TRBV6-2/TRBV6-3
J: TRBJ2-1
size: once
length: 18
D: TRBD2
CDR3: CASSYPGTSGISYNEQFF
DNA: TGTGCCAGCAGTTACCCCGGGACTAGCGGTATCTCCTACAATGAGCAGTTCTTC

V: TRBV5-1
J: TRBJ2-1
size: NA
length: 15
D: NA
CDR3: CASSSGTPTYNEQFF
DNA: TGCGCCAGCAGCTCCGGGACTCCCACCTACAATGAGCAGTTCTTC

V: TRBV2
J: TRBJ2-4
size: NA
length: 13
D: NA
CDR3: CASSAIRENIQYF
DNA: TGTGCCAGCAGCGCGATCCGGGAGAACATTCAGTACTTC

V: TRBV24-1
J: TRBJ1-5
size: NA
length: 12
D: NA
CDR3: CATSDFGQPQHF
DNA: TGTGCCACCAGTGATTTCGGGCAGCCCCAGCATTTT